Sequencing of this T cell receptor (beta chain) was carried out in a study of a mutant IDH1 vaccine in newly diagnosed glioma. As for the study in general: Commencement of vaccination occurred 4-6 weeks following radiotherapy alone, or concurrently with temozolomide cycles. Before enrollment, patients got radiotherapy alone, temozolomide alone, or mostly the combination.

Time point reported: week 11, during vaccination. It was 300 ug of mutant IDH1 20-mer peptide that made up each vaccine dose, given with topical imiquimod. Overall study findings and caveats: Apparently unrelated to pseudoprogression were changes in the top peripheral T cell clonotypes.

A remark on this clone: Its matching antigen is unknown.

Sequencing was performed with immunoSEQ multiplex PCR; in TCRdb, only in-frame clones are kept and a portion is missing. The sample lists under 150,000 clones, 90% occurring once. Germline trimming cut 6 bases from V and 1 base from J; bases unmatched to any gene: 2. Germline V lookup: CDR1 SEHNR, CDR2 FQNEAQ (reference sequence). The CDR3 is 14 amino acids. This chain connects TRBV7-9 to TRBJ2-3, with 9 bases lining up with TRBD2. This TCR came from a woman between 45 and 60 years old with glioma. Sample: PBMCs, taken from a glioma patient whose treatment included an IDH1 peptide vaccine. The CDR3: CASSKREGTDTQYF. In DNA, the CDR3 is TGTGCCAGCAGTAAGCGGGAGGGCACAGATACGCAGTATTTT.